This T cell receptor beta chain was captured by sequencing in a study of T cell responses to AZD1222 COVID-19 vaccine. The study, taken as a whole, reports: Repertoire sampling happened only post peak T cell response.

Germline V lookup: CDR1 SGHRS, CDR2 YFSETQ. Trimming left V 8 bases short and J 0 bases short, with 15 bases between. This CDR3 has 15 residues. Profiled with immunoSEQ multiplex PCR; TCRdb holds only in-frame clones, not every one. The table lists approximately 200,000 clones, around 94% of them singletons. As regards this clone: Its antigen is currently unknown.

The receptor was derived from an adult who received the MenACWY meningococcal vaccine as a control. Sample: peripheral blood, taken 28 days after the second dose of the MenACWY control vaccine. The chain recombines TRBV5-1 with TRBJ2-4, with a possible D match to TRBD2 (5 bases). Here the CDR3 DNA reads TGCGCCAGTAGGAATCCGGGGTTAGCCAAAAACATTCAGTACTTC. It codes for CASRNPGLAKNIQYF.